A single sample gave rise to the 5 T cell receptor beta chains below, sequenced in a study of blood T cells in healthy people across ages. Using a J-beta primer mix together with a sample-barcoded 5' primer, a second PCR was run for about 6 to 11 cycles. TCRdb redid the calling of the 5' RACE reads with MiXCR, one entry per CDR3 protein. Of about a million distinct CDR3 sequences in the sample, around two fifths are singletons; the top ten hold roughly 13%. Material for sequencing was blood. The origin of the receptors is a man aged 18 to 35 in good health.

This clonotype was seen more than once but under ten times. The chain uses TRBV4-1 and TRBJ1-1, with TRBD1 as a possible D gene (6 bases). The germline CDR1 and CDR2 sequences are MGHRA and YSYEKL. CDR3 length: 15 residues. V lost 6 bases to trimming and J lost 4 bases, with 18 bases between them. The DNA of the CDR3 is TGCGCCAGCAGTTTACAGGGTGGAGACGGCACTGAAGCTTTCTTT. Protein sequence: CASSLQGGDGTEAFF.

The V gene is TRBV12-3 or TRBV12-4, the J gene TRBJ1-5, with a possible D match to TRBD1 (6 bases). Trimming pared 2 bases from V and 4 bases from J, leaving 15 bases between. The CDR3 consists of 16 residues. CDR3 protein: CASSLFGRGRNQPQHF. Here the CDR3 DNA reads TGTGCCAGCAGTTTATTTGGCAGGGGCAGGAATCAGCCCCAGCATTTT.

This chain uses TRBV6-6 with TRBJ2-7; TRBD1 matches 8 bases. Trimming removed 8 bases from V and 3 bases from J; junction bases left unmatched: 9. The CDR3 extends over 14 amino acids. Per the germline V gene, CDR1 is MNHNY and CDR2 is SVGAGI (reference sequence). The CDR3 DNA is TGTGCCAGCCGTATAGGACAGGGAATCTACGAGCAGTACTTC. It codes for CASRIGQGIYEQYF.

This chain links TRBV20-1 with TRBJ2-1, with TRBD1 matching 10 bases. Germline V gene lookup returns CDR1 DFQATT and CDR2 SNEGSKA (reference sequence). The CDR3 sequence is 15 residues long. Germline trimming cut 2 bases from V and 3 bases from J; bases unmatched to any gene: 4. This CDR3 reads CSARPRTGGYNEQFF. In DNA form, the CDR3 reads TGCAGTGCTAGACCAAGGACAGGGGGCTACAATGAGCAGTTCTTC.

The J gene is TRBJ1-2, the V gene TRBV27; the D gene is possibly TRBD1 (6 bases). Germline V gives CDR1 MNHEY, CDR2 SMNVEV (reference sequence). The germline V and J ends were trimmed by 6 bases and 0 bases, with 11 bases remaining between them. The CDR3 extends over 14 amino acids. CDR3 region: CASREQGTNYGYTF. The DNA for the CDR3 is TGTGCCAGCAGGGAACAGGGTACTAACTATGGCTACACCTTC.